The clone carrying this TCR beta chain showed up just once. Its specificity is unknown. This specimen comes from a study of cytomegalovirus exposure and HLA in healthy donors. Trimming pared 2 bases from V and 2 bases from J, leaving 6 bases between. This CDR3 has 13 amino acids. The germline gives CDR1 MDHEN, CDR2 SYDVKM. Whole-study findings and limits: Rare TCR sequences dominated, though some public TCRs recurred in many donors. In an earlier analysis, most TCR beta V segments were productive about 90% or about 30% of the time. The authors later linked a missense DCLRE1C variant to TCR beta V- and J-gene trimming.

Donors in the study were healthy people who gave bone marrow. Primers: 60 Vbeta forward and 13 Jbeta reverse. Method: immunoSEQ multiplex PCR; TCRdb's copy keeps in-frame clones and lacks some. The table lists about 140,000 clones, 80% of them singletons. This receptor was taken from a woman aged 40 to 50 in good health and CMV-seronegative. This rearrangement joins TRBV28 to TRBJ1-2; D uncertain. The sequencing input was PBMCs. CDR3 in amino acids: CASSLNRNYGYTF. The CDR3 bases are TGTGCCAGCAGTTTAAACAGAAACTATGGCTACACCTTC.